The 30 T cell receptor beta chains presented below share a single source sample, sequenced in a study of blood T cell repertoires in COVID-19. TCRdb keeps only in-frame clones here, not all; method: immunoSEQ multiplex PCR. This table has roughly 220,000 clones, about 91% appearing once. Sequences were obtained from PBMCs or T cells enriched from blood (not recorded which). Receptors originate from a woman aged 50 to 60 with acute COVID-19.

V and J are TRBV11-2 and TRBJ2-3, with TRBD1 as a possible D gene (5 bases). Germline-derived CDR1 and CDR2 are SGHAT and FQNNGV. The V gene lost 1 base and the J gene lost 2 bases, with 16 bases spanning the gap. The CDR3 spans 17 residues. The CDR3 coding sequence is TGTGCCAGCAGCTTAGGGGCCGTGTGGGGCTTCACAGATACGCAGTATTTT. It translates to CASSLGAVWGFTDTQYF. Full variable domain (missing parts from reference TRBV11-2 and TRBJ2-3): EAGVAQSPRYKIIEKRQSVAFWCNPISGHATLYWYQQILGQGPKLLIQFQNNGVVDDSQLPKDRFSAERLKGVDSTLKIQPAKLEDSAVYLCASSLGAVWGFTDTQYFGPGTRLTVL.

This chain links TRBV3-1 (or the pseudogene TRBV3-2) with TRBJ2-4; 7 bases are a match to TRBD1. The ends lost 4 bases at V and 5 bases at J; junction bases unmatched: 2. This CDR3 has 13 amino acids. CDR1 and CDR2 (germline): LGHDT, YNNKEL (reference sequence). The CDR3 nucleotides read TGTGCCAGCAGCCGACAGGGCGAAAACATTCAGTACTTC. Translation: CASSRQGENIQYF.

In DNA form, the CDR3 reads TGTGCCAGCAGCCAAGATCAGGCTAGCGGGAGGGCCGGGTCCCAAGATACGCAGTATTTT. Translated: CASSQDQASGRAGSQDTQYF. The chain has TRBV4-2 and TRBJ2-3; 12 nucleotides match TRBD2. The CDR3 has 20 residues. Germline V lookup: CDR1 LGHNA, CDR2 YNFKEQ. The V segment lost 0 bases and the J segment 5 bases; nucleotides outside the gene matches: 15.

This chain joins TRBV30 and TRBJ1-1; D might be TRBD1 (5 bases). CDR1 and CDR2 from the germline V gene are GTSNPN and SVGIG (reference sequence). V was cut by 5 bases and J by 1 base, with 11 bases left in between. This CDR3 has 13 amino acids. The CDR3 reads CAWERQTNTEAFF. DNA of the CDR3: TGTGCCTGGGAAAGACAGACGAACACTGAAGCTTTCTTT.

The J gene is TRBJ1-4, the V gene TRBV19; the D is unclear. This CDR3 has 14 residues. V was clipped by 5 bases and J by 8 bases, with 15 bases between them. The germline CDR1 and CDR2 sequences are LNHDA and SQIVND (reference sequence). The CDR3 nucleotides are TGTGCCAGTAGTCAGGCAGCAGGCTGGGAAAAACTGTTTTTT. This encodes CASSQAAGWEKLFF.

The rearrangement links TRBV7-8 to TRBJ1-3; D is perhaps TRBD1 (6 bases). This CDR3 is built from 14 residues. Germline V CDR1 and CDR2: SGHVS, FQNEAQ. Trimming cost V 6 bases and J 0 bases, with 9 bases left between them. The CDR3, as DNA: TGTGCCAGCAGTGGGACAATCTCTGGAAACACCATATATTTT. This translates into CASSGTISGNTIYF.

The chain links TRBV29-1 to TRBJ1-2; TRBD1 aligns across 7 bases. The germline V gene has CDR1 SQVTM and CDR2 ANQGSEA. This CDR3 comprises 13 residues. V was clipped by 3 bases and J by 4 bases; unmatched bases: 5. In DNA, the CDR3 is TGCAGCGTTGAGAGGGGGCTGGGCTATGGCTACACCTTC. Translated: CSVERGLGYGYTF.

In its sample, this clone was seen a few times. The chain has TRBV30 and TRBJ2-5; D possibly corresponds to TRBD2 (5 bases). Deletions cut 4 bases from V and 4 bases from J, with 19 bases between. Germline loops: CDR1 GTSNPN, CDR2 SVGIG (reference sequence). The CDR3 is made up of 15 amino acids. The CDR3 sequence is CAWNSGSAVSETQYF. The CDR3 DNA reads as TGTGCCTGGAACTCGGGTAGCGCTGTCTCAGAGACCCAGTACTTC.

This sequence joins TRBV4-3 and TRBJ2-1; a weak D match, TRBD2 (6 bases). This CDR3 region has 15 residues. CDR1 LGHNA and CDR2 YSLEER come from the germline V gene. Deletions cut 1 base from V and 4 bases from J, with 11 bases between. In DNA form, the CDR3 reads TGCGCCAGCAGCCAAGTGGGCGGGACGTACAATGAGCAGTTCTTC. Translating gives CASSQVGGTYNEQFF.

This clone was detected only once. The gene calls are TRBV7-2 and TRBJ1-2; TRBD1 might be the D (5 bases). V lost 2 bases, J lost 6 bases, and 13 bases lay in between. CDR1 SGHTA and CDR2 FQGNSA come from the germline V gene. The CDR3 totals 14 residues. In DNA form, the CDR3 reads TGTGCCAGCAGCTTATATAAGGGGCGTAATGGCTACACCTTC. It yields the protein CASSLYKGRNGYTF.

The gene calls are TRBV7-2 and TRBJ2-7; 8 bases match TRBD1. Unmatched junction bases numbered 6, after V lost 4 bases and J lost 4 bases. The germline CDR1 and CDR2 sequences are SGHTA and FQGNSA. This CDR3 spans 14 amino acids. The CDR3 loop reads CASSSQQGAYEQYF. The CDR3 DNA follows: TGTGCCAGCAGCTCCCAGCAGGGGGCTTACGAGCAGTACTTC.

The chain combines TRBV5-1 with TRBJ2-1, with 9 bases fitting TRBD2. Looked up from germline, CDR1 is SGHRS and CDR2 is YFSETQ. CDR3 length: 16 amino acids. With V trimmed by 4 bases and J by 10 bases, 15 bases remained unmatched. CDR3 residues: CASSPQAGGPVGEQFF. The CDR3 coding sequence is TGCGCCAGCAGCCCGCAGGCGGGAGGGCCGGTGGGGGAGCAGTTCTTC.

Here the CDR3 reads CASSEGLAGDNEQFF. As DNA, the CDR3 is TGTGCCAGCAGCGAGGGACTAGCGGGGGACAATGAGCAGTTCTTC. The chain combines TRBV9 with TRBJ2-1; the match to TRBD2 covers 14 bases. The CDR3 covers 15 residues. Germline lookup yields CDR1 SGDLS and CDR2 YYNGEE. The V segment lost 3 bases and the J segment 5 bases; nucleotides outside the gene matches: 1.

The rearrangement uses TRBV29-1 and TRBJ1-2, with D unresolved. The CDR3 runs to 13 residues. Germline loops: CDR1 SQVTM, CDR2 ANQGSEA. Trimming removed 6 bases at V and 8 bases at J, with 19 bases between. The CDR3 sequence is CSVRTLGGMGYTF. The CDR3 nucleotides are TGCAGCGTGCGGACTCTTGGAGGGATGGGCTACACCTTC.

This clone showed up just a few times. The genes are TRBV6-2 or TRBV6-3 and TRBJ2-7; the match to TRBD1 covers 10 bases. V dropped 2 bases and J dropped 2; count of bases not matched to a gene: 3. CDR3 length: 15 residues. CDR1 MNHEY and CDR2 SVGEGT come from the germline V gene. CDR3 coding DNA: TGTGCCAGCAGTTACGGGACAGGGGATCCCTACGAGCAGTACTTC. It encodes CASSYGTGDPYEQYF.

CDR3 nucleotides: TGTGCCAGCAGTCCGGCAGCCCGGGGGCAGCCCCAGCATTTT. This translates into CASSPAARGQPQHF. J is TRBJ1-5 and V is TRBV6-5; the D gene is possibly TRBD1 (5 bases). In germline, CDR1 is MNHEY, CDR2 SVGAGI. The CDR3 runs to 14 residues. V lost 5 bases, J lost 7 bases, and 15 bases lay in between.

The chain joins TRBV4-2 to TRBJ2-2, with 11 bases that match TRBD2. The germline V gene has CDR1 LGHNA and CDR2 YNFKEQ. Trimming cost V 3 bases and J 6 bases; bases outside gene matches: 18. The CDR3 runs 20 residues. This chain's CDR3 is CASSQNRGLTSGGVSGELFF. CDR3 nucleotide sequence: TGTGCCAGCAGCCAGAACAGGGGGCTTACTAGCGGGGGTGTGTCCGGGGAGCTGTTTTTT.

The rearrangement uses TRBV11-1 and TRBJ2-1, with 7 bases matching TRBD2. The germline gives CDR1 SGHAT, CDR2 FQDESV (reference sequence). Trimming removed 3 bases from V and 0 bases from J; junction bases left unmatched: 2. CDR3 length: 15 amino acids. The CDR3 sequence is CASSLGGSSYNEQFF. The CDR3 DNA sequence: TGTGCCAGCAGCTTGGGCGGGAGCTCCTACAATGAGCAGTTCTTC.

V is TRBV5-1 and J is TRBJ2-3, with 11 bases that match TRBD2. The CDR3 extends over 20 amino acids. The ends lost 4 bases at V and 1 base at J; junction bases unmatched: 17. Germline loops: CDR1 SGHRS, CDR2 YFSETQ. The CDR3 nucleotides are TGCGCCAGCAGCCCCCCGAGGGGACTAGCGGTGATGGGGGGCACAGATACGCAGTATTTT. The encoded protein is CASSPPRGLAVMGGTDTQYF.

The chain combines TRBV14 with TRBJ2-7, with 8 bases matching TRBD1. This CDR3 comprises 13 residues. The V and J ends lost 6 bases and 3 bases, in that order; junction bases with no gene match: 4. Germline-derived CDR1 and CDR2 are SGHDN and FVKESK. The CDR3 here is CASRGTGFYEQYF. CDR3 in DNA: TGTGCCAGCAGAGGGACAGGTTTCTACGAGCAGTACTTC.

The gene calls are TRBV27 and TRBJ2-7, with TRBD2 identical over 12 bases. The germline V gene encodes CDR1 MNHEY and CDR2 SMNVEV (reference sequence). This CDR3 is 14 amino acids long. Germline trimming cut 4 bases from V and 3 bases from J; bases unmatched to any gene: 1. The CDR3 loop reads CASSWGLAGYEQYF. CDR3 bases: TGTGCCAGCAGTTGGGGACTAGCGGGCTACGAGCAGTACTTC.

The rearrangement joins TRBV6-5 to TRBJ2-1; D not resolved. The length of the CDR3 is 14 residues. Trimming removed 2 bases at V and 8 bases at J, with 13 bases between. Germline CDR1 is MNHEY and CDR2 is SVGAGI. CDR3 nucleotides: TGTGCCAGCAGTTACAACGTCGGTGTCTATGAGCAGTTCTTC. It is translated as CASSYNVGVYEQFF.

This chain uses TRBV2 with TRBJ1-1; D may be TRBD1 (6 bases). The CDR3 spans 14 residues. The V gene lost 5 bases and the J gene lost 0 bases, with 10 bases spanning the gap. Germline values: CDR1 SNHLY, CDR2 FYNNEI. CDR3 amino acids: CASSPRGMNTEAFF. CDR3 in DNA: TGTGCCAGCAGTCCCAGGGGTATGAACACTGAAGCTTTCTTT.

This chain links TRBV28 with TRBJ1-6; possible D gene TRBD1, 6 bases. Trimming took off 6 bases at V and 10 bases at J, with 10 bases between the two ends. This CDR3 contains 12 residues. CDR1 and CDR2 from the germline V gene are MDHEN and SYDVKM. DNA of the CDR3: TGTGCCAGCAGCGGACAGCCATCACCCCTCCACTTT. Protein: CASSGQPSPLHF. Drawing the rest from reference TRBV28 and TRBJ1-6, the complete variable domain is DVKVTQSSRYLVKRTGEKVFLECVQDMDHENMFWYRQDPGLGLRLIYFSYDVKMKEKGDIPEGYSVSREKKERFSLILESASTNQTSMYLCASSGQPSPLHFGNGTRLTVT.

This chain's CDR3 is CASSQDLWREGGKGHEQFF. The CDR3 DNA follows: TGTGCCAGCAGCCAAGATCTTTGGCGGGAGGGGGGTAAGGGCCATGAGCAGTTCTTC. The rearrangement uses TRBV3-1 (or the pseudogene TRBV3-2) and TRBJ2-1, with 9 bases matching TRBD2. The V gene end was trimmed by 0 bases and the J gene end by 8 bases; junction bases not matched to a gene: 17. Per the germline V gene, CDR1 is LGHDT and CDR2 is YNNKEL (reference sequence). The CDR3 is made up of 19 amino acids.

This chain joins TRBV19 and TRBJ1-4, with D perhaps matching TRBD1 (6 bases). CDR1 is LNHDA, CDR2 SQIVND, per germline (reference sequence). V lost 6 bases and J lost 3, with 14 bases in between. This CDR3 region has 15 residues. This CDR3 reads CASRGGPAANEKLFF. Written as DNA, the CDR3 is TGTGCCAGTAGAGGGGGTCCCGCGGCTAATGAAAAACTGTTTTTT.

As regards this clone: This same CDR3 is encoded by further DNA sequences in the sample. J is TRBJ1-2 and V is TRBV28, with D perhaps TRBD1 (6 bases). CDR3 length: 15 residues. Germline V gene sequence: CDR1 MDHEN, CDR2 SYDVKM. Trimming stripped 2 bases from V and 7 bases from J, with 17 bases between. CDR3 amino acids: CASSLVSGGLGGYTF. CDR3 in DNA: TGTGCCAGCAGTTTAGTTTCGGGGGGGCTGGGTGGCTACACCTTC.

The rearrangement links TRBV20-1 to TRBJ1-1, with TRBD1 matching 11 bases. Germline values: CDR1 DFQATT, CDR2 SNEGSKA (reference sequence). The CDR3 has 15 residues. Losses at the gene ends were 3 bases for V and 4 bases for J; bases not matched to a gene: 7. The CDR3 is CSASTLGTGGTEAFF. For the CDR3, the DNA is TGCAGTGCTAGTACGCTCGGGACAGGGGGCACTGAAGCTTTCTTT.

The CDR3 loop reads CSASRGAGGYEQYF. The CDR3 region has the DNA TGCAGTGCTAGTAGGGGGGCGGGAGGTTACGAGCAGTACTTC. V is TRBV20-1 and J is TRBJ2-7; TRBD2 agrees at 8 bases. The V gene end was trimmed by 3 bases and the J gene end by 4 bases; junction bases not matched to a gene: 8. The CDR3 sequence is 14 residues long. Germline CDR1 is DFQATT and CDR2 is SNEGSKA (reference sequence).

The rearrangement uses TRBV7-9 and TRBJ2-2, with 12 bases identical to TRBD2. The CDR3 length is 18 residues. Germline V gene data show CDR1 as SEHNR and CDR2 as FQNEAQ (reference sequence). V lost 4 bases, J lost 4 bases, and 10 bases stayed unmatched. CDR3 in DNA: TGTGCCAGCAGCTCCGTGACTAGCGGGAGCTATTTCACCGGGGAGCTGTTTTTT. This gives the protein CASSSVTSGSYFTGELFF.